This T cell receptor (beta chain) was recorded in a study of shared clonotypes between healthy human individuals. V lost 5 bases to trimming and J lost 8 bases, with 21 bases between them. Per the germline V gene, CDR1 is SQVTM and CDR2 is ANQGSEA. This CDR3 has 14 amino acids. Findings of the study overall: Compared with memory subsets, naive subsets generally had larger estimated richness. Despite large depth, sorted-subset datasets appeared incompletely sequenced.

As regards this clone: The antigen is not known.

Each sorted subset replicate got 200 ng genomic DNA, 25,000 to 30,000 genomes. Only in-frame clones appear in the TCRdb table, and some are missing; sequencing was by immunoSEQ multiplex PCR. Of 95,000 to 120,000 clones detected, about 67% appear once; the ten largest clones hold 20% to 25%. This TCR came from a woman aged 25 to 45 in good health. The genes are TRBV29-1 and TRBJ1-2; tentatively, D is TRBD1 (5 bases). Material for sequencing was memory CD8+ T cells sorted from blood. The subset: CD45RO+ cells pooled with CCR7-negative TemRA cells. CDR3 loop: CSVSPSGTEIGYTF. In DNA form, the CDR3 reads TGCAGCGTTAGTCCAAGCGGGACTGAGATCGGCTACACCTTC.